This T cell receptor (beta chain) was sequenced for a study of Graves' ophthalmopathy and Graves' hyperthyroidism. Study-wide context: The collection of peripheral blood took place at initial diagnosis, before any treatment.

Study outcomes and limitations: Blood also held most thyroid clonotypes expanded above 0.001 frequency. The 13-signature model separated ophthalmopathy from stable hyperthyroidism at around 90% sensitivity and 80% to 84% specificity.

TCR beta CDR3 amplification used RNA transcripts. HTBI primers primed a first-round RT-PCR, and a second-round multiplex PCR followed. TCRdb analysed the multiplex PCR reads with MiXCR anew, one entry per CDR3 protein. The sample shows some 410,000 distinct CDR3 sequences, under 25% of them seen only once. The CDR3 sequence is 15 residues long. In germline, CDR1 is MNHNS, CDR2 SASEGT. Trimming removed 6 bases at V and 9 bases at J, with 21 bases between. Comment on this clonotype: The antigen remains undetermined.

The genes are TRBV6-1 and TRBJ2-1; D possibly corresponds to TRBD2 (6 bases). Sequencing was done on a sample of peripheral blood. The clonotype comes from a woman aged 18-29 years with stable Graves' hyperthyroidism. The CDR3 sequence is CASRISGTPGGEQFF. The CDR3 nucleotides read TGTGCCAGCAGGATTTCCGGGACTCCTGGTGGTGAGCAGTTCTTC.